Presented here are 25 T cell receptor beta chains from one specimen sequenced in a study of OX40 agonist ivuxolimab in advanced cancers. Some clones are missing from TCRdb's copy, which holds only in-frame ones; the method was immunoSEQ multiplex PCR. The profile shows 44,000 or so clones, 60% to 85% of them singletons. The sequenced sample was CD4+ or CD8+ T cells sorted from blood, obtained in a trial of the OX40 agonist ivuxolimab. These receptors were obtained from an adult with an advanced solid tumor such as melanoma, head and neck, liver or kidney cancer.

This chain connects TRBV6-1 to TRBJ2-5; no reliable D call. Germline-derived CDR1 and CDR2 are MNHNS and SASEGT. CDR3 size: 15 residues. Trimming pared 0 bases from V and 5 bases from J, leaving 13 bases between. This chain's CDR3 is CASSEAPVGWETQYF. As DNA, the CDR3 is TGTGCCAGCAGTGAAGCGCCGGTAGGGTGGGAGACCCAGTACTTC.

Note on this clone: Other DNA sequences of this sample code for an identical CDR3. This chain uses TRBV9 with TRBJ1-3; no definite D call. Germline assignment: CDR1 SGDLS and CDR2 YYNGEE. The CDR3 runs to 14 residues. Between the trimmed V and J ends, which lost 0 bases and 0 bases, there was a span of 4 bases. The CDR3, as DNA: TGTGCCAGCAGCGTAGAGGGCTCTGGAAACACCATATATTTT. This translates into CASSVEGSGNTIYF.

The rearrangement links TRBV7-9 to TRBJ2-3; D is unresolved. Germline CDR1 SEHNR, CDR2 FQNEAQ (reference sequence). The CDR3 is 11 amino acids. V lost 5 bases, J lost 5 bases, and 5 bases lay in between. The CDR3: CASSRGDTQYF. For the CDR3, the DNA is TGTGCCAGCAGCCGCGGAGATACGCAGTATTTT.

The gene calls are TRBV4-2 and TRBJ2-1, with D maybe TRBD1 (5 bases). V was pared by 4 bases and J by 0 bases, with 19 bases between. The CDR3 sequence is 18 residues long. CDR1 is LGHNA and CDR2 is YNFKEQ in the germline V gene. Written as DNA, the CDR3 is TGTGCCAGCAGCCTCATAATGGGGCCTGAGAGCTCCTACAATGAGCAGTTCTTC. Residues: CASSLIMGPESSYNEQFF.

The chain uses TRBV6-5 and TRBJ2-3; no reliable D call. The CDR3 sequence is 11 residues long. Germline V gene data show CDR1 as MNHEY and CDR2 as SVGAGI. V lost 6 bases to trimming and J lost 3 bases, with 4 bases between them. The DNA for the CDR3 is TGTGCCAGCAGACGGACAGATACGCAGTATTTT. Residues: CASRRTDTQYF.

The V gene is TRBV11-2, the J gene TRBJ2-5, with TRBD2 matching 15 bases. CDR1 SGHAT and CDR2 FQNNGV come from the germline V gene. CDR3 length equals 15 residues. Trimming cost V 5 bases and J 5 bases; bases outside gene matches: 3. CDR3 DNA: TGTGCCAGCAGCACCGGGACTAGCGGGGGGGAGACCCAGTACTTC. Translation: CASSTGTSGGETQYF.

The chain carries TRBV11-2 and TRBJ2-7, with D perhaps matching TRBD2 (5 bases). This CDR3 has 14 amino acids. In germline, CDR1 is SGHAT, CDR2 FQNNGV. Trimming left V 3 bases short and J 5 bases short, with 14 bases between. The CDR3, as DNA: TGTGCCAGCAGCTTCCGGGAACTTCACCACGAGCAGTACTTC. Protein sequence: CASSFRELHHEQYF.

The chain links TRBV6-5 to TRBJ1-5, with 9 nucleotides matching TRBD1. This CDR3 has 15 amino acids. From germline, CDR1 is MNHEY and CDR2 SVGAGI. J was trimmed by 6 bases and V by 4 bases; bases with no gene match: 7. In DNA, the CDR3 is TGTGCCAGCAGTTTTGGGACAGGGAAGAGTCAGCCCCAGCATTTT. Protein sequence: CASSFGTGKSQPQHF.

This clone occurred once. The chain couples TRBV6-5 to TRBJ1-2, with no clear D. Germline loops: CDR1 MNHEY, CDR2 SVGAGI. Trimming pared 6 bases from V and 3 bases from J, leaving 8 bases between. The length of the CDR3 is 12 residues. The CDR3 DNA reads TGTGCCAGCAGGGTCTGGGACTATGGCTACACCTTC. Its translation is CASRVWDYGYTF.

The chain combines TRBV6-6 with TRBJ2-5; D is undetermined. V gave up 3 bases and J gave up 3 bases, with 2 bases separating them. The CDR3 loop spans 11 amino acids. Germline V lookup: CDR1 MNHNY, CDR2 SVGAGI (reference sequence). This CDR3 is CASSYKETQYF. The CDR3, as DNA: TGTGCCAGCAGTTATAAAGAGACCCAGTACTTC.

For this clone: Germline is not matched at one junction end, which may reflect a read error. The chain employs TRBV7-7 and TRBJ2-2; D is uncertain. The CDR3 has 13 residues. Germline V lookup: CDR1 SSHAT, CDR2 FNYEAQ (reference sequence). This CDR3 reads CASSLSITGELFF. DNA for the CDR3: TGTGCTAGCAGCCTGTCGATCACCGGGGAGCTGTTTTTT.

This chain uses TRBV28 with TRBJ1-4; weak D call: TRBD1 (6 bases). The germline V and J ends were trimmed by 1 base and 8 bases, with 11 bases remaining between them. There are 14 residues in the CDR3. Per germline, CDR1 MDHEN and CDR2 SYDVKM. This CDR3 is CASSLSAGVEKLFF. The CDR3 nucleotides read TGTGCCAGCAGTTTATCGGCAGGGGTCGAAAAACTGTTTTTT. The full variable domain, with the rest looked up from reference TRBV28 and TRBJ1-4, is DVKVTQSSRYLVKRTGEKVFLECVQDMDHENMFWYRQDPGLGLRLIYFSYDVKMKEKGDIPEGYSVSREKKERFSLILESASTNQTSMYLCASSLSAGVEKLFFGSGTQLSVL.

This chain uses TRBV6-5 with TRBJ2-7, with TRBD1 matching 8 bases. J was trimmed by 4 bases and V by 3 bases; bases with no gene match: 5. The CDR3 is 14 amino acids. Germline V gene data show CDR1 as MNHEY and CDR2 as SVGAGI. The CDR3 DNA follows: TGTGCCAGCAGTTATCCCGGGGACAGGTACGAGCAGTACTTC. Translation gives CASSYPGDRYEQYF.

The chain recombines TRBV10-3 with TRBJ2-1, with 10 bases that match TRBD2. The CDR3 has 15 residues. Trimming took 6 bases from V and 10 from J; bases not matched to a gene: 12. Per the germline V gene, CDR1 is ENHRY and CDR2 is SYGVKD. Here the CDR3 DNA reads TGTGCCATCAGCGCCCTAGCGGGGGTCGGGATGGAGCAGTTCTTC. It encodes CAISALAGVGMEQFF.

This chain uses TRBV5-1 with TRBJ2-7, with D tentatively TRBD1 (5 bases). CDR3 size: 13 residues. Per germline, CDR1 SGHRS and CDR2 YFSETQ. The V end was cut by 4 bases, the J end by 6 bases, with 14 bases between. CDR3 DNA: TGCGCCAGCAGCCCACCTGGGCAGGGCGAGCAGTACTTC. This sequence encodes CASSPPGQGEQYF.

The chain has TRBV12-5 and TRBJ2-3; D is undetermined. V was trimmed by 3 bases and J by 0 bases, leaving 10 bases between them. Germline values: CDR1 LGHNT, CDR2 FRNRAP. The CDR3 loop spans 15 amino acids. DNA for the CDR3: TGTGCTAGTGGTTTTTCAGTAGCTAGCACAGATACGCAGTATTTT. This translates into CASGFSVASTDTQYF.

This sequence joins TRBV7-3 and TRBJ2-3; TRBD1 agrees at 9 bases. The V and J ends lost 5 bases and 4 bases, in that order; junction bases with no gene match: 4. The CDR3 covers 14 residues. In germline, CDR1 is SGHTA, CDR2 FQGTGA. This CDR3 is CASSGQGTPDTQYF. In DNA form, the CDR3 reads TGTGCCAGCAGCGGACAGGGGACCCCAGATACGCAGTATTTT.

The V gene is TRBV7-9, the J gene TRBJ1-2; D is ambiguous. From germline, CDR1 is SEHNR and CDR2 FQNEAQ (reference sequence). The V end lost 0 bases, the J end lost 4 bases, and 18 bases lay between the germline ends. There are 17 residues in the CDR3. CDR3 sequence: CASSLALLKNAPYGYTF. CDR3 in DNA: TGTGCCAGCAGCTTAGCGCTTCTCAAGAACGCTCCCTATGGCTACACCTTC.

The V gene is TRBV30, the J gene TRBJ2-5; tentative D call: TRBD1 (5 bases). CDR3 length: 14 amino acids. Between the trimmed V and J ends, which lost 4 bases and 4 bases, there was a span of 16 bases. CDR1 is GTSNPN, CDR2 SVGIG, per germline (reference sequence). The CDR3, as DNA: TGTGCCTGGAATATAGGGGTCGTCGGAGAGACCCAGTACTTC. Protein sequence: CAWNIGVVGETQYF.

This chain joins TRBV5-1 and TRBJ2-2, with TRBD1 matching 7 bases. The V and J ends lost 1 base and 6 bases, in that order; junction bases with no gene match: 9. The CDR3 extends over 16 amino acids. CDR1 and CDR2 from the germline V gene are SGHRS and YFSETQ. The DNA for the CDR3 is TGCGCCAGCAGCTTGCGTGGACAGGAAGGGGCCGGGGAGCTGTTTTTT. Protein product: CASSLRGQEGAGELFF.

This clone was detected a few times. This chain uses TRBV7-7 with TRBJ2-7; D not resolved. Germline values: CDR1 SSHAT, CDR2 FNYEAQ (reference sequence). This CDR3 is built from 10 residues. V dropped 11 bases and J dropped 4 bases, with 9 bases sitting between them. The CDR3 coding sequence is TGTGCCTGCCAGACGTACGAGCAGTACTTC. It yields the protein CACQTYEQYF.

The chain has TRBV27 and TRBJ2-2, with D tentatively TRBD1 (5 bases). The V and J ends lost 7 bases and 7 bases respectively, with 25 bases between them. This CDR3 spans 17 amino acids. From germline, CDR1 is MNHEY and CDR2 SMNVEV (reference sequence). The CDR3 nucleotides read TGTGCCAGCAATCGAAACCCTTTAGGCAGGGCAGGCGGGGAGCTGTTTTTT. Translating gives CASNRNPLGRAGGELFF.

The rearrangement joins TRBV15 to TRBJ1-2, with D perhaps matching TRBD1 (6 bases). Germline assignment: CDR1 LNHNV and CDR2 YYDKDF (reference sequence). The CDR3 runs to 15 residues. Deletions cut 0 bases from V and 4 bases from J, with 12 bases between. The CDR3 bases are TGTGCCACCAGCAGAGATCAGCAGGGGATCTATGGCTACACCTTC. This codes for CATSRDQQGIYGYTF.

The V call is TRBV30, the J call TRBJ1-5; D is perhaps TRBD1 (6 bases). Germline V lookup: CDR1 GTSNPN, CDR2 SVGIG (reference sequence). V shed 1 base and J shed 7 bases, with 14 bases lying between them. This CDR3 is 14 amino acids long. Here the CDR3 DNA reads TGTGCCTGGAGTGCGCGGAGGGGGTTACAGCCCCAGCATTTT. This codes for CAWSARRGLQPQHF.

On this clone itself: One junction end does not reproduce the germline sequence, and a read error may be involved. J is TRBJ2-7 and V is TRBV7-2; tentatively, D is TRBD1 or TRBD2 (5 bases each). Germline loops: CDR1 SGHTA, CDR2 FQGNSA. The CDR3 has 16 residues. CDR3 nucleotides: TGTGCCGGCAGCTTAATGAGAGCAGGGACCTCCTACGAGCAGTACTTC. Translated, it gives CAGSLMRAGTSYEQYF.